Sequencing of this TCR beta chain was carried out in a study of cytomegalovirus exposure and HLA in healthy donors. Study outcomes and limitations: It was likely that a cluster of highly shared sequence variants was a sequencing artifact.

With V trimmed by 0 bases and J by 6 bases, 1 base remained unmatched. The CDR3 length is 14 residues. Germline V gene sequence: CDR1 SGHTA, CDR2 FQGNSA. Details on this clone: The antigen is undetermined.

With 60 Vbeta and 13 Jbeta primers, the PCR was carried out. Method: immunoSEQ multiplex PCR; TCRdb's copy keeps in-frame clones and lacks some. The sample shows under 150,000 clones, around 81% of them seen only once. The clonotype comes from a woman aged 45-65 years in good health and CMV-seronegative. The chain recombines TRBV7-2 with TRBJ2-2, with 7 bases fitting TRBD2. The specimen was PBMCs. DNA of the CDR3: TGTGCCAGCAGCTTAGCGGGACTATCCGGGGAGCTGTTTTTT. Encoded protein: CASSLAGLSGELFF. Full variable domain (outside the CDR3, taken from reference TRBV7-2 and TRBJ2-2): GAGVSQSPSNKVTEKGKDVELRCDPISGHTALYWYRQSLGQGLEFLIYFQGNSAPDKSGLPSDRFSAERTGGSVSTLTIQRTQQEDSAVYLCASSLAGLSGELFFGEGSRLTVL.